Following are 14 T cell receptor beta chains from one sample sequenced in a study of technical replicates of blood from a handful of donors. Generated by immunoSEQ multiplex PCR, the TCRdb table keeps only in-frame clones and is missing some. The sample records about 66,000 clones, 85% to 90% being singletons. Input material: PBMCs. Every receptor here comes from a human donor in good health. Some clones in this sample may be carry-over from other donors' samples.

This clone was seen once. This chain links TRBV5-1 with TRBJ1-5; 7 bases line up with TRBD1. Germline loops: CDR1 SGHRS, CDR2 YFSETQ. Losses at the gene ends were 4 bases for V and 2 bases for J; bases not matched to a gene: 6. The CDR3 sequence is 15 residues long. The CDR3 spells CASSETTGGNQPQHF. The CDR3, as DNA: TGCGCCAGCAGCGAAACTACAGGGGGCAATCAGCCCCAGCATTTT.

The CDR3 reads CASSRAGNTEAFF. The CDR3 region has the DNA TGTGCCAGCTCACGGGCTGGTAACACTGAAGCTTTCTTT. The J gene is TRBJ1-1, the V gene TRBV18, with no clear D. This CDR3 is 13 amino acids long. Looked up from germline, CDR1 is KGHSH and CDR2 is LQKENI. Trimming took 4 bases from V and 2 from J, leaving 8 bases between them.

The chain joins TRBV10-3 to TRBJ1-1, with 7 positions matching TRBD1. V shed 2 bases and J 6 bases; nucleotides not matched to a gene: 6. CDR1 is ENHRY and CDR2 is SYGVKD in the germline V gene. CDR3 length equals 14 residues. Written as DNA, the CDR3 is TGTGCCATCAGTGAGGTTCTCAGGGGGGCTGAAGCTTTCTTT. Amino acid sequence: CAISEVLRGAEAFF.

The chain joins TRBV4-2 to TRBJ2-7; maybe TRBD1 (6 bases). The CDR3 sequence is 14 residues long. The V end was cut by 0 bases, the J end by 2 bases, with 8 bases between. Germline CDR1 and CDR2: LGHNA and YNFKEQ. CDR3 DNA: TGTGCCAGCAGCCAAGAAGGGGGTGCCTACGAGCAGTACTTC. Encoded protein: CASSQEGGAYEQYF.

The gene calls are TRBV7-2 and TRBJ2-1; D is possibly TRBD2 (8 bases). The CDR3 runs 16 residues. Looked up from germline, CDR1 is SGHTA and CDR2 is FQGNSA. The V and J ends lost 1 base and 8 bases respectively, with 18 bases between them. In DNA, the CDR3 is TGTGCCAGCAGCTTAGAGGGGACTAGTAGGGGGCATGAGCAGTTCTTC. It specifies CASSLEGTSRGHEQFF.

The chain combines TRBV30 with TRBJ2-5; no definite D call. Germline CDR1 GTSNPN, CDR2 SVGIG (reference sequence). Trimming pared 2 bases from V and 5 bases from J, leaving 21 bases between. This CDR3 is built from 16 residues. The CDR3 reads CAWSPSGLTTWETQYF. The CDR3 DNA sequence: TGTGCCTGGAGTCCCTCCGGTCTCACGACTTGGGAGACCCAGTACTTC.

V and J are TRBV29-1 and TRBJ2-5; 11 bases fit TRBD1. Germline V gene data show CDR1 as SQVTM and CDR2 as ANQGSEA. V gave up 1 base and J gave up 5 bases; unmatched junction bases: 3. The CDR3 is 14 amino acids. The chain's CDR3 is CSVEGWDRGETQYF. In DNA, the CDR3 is TGCAGCGTTGAAGGATGGGACAGGGGGGAGACCCAGTACTTC.

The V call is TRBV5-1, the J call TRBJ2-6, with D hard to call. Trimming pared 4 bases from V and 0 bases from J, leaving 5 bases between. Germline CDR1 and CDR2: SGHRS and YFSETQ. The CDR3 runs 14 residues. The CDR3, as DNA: TGCGCCAGCAGCCCAGACTCTGGGGCCAACGTCCTGACTTTC. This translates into CASSPDSGANVLTF.

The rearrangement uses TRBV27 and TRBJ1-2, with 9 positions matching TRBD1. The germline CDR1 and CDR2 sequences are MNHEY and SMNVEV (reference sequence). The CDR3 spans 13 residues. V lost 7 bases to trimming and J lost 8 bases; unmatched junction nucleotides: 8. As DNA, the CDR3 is TGTGCCAGCAACTCTGGACAGGGGTTAGGCTACACCTTC. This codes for CASNSGQGLGYTF.

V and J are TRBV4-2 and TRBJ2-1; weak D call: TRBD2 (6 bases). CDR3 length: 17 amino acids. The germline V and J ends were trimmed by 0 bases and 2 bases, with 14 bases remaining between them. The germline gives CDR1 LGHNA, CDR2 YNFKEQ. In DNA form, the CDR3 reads TGTGCCAGCAGCCAAGACCCCGGGACTTCTACCTACAATGAGCAGTTCTTC. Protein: CASSQDPGTSTYNEQFF.

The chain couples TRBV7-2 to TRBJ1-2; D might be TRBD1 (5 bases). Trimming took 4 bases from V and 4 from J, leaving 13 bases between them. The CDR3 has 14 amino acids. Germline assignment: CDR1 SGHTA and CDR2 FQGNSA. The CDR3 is CASSSHGGGYGYTF. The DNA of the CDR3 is TGTGCCAGCAGCTCGCATGGGGGAGGCTATGGCTACACCTTC.

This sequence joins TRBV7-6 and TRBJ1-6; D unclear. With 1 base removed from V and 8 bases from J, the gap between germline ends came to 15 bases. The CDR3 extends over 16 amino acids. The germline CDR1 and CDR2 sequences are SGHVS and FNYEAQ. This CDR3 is CASSLGRGSGDSPLHF. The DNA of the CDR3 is TGTGCCAGCAGCTTAGGGCGAGGGAGTGGGGATTCACCCCTCCACTTT. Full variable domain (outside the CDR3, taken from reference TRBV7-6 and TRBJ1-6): GAGVSQSPRYKVTKRGQDVALRCDPISGHVSLYWYRQALGQGPEFLTYFNYEAQQDKSGLPNDRFSAERPEGSISTLTIQRTEQRDSAMYRCASSLGRGSGDSPLHFGNGTRLTVT.

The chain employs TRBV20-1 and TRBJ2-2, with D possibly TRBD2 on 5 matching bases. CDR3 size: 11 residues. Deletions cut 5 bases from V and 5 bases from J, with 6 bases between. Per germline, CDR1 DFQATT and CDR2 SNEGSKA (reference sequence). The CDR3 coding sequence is TGCAGTGCTCGGGGTACCGGGGAGCTGTTTTTT. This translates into CSARGTGELFF.

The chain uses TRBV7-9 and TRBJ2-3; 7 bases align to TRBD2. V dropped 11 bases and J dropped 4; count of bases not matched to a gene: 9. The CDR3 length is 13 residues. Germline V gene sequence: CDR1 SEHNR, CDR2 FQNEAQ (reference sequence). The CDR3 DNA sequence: TGTGCCTTGGGCGGGAGCATAGCAGATACGCAGTATTTT. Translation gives CALGGSIADTQYF.